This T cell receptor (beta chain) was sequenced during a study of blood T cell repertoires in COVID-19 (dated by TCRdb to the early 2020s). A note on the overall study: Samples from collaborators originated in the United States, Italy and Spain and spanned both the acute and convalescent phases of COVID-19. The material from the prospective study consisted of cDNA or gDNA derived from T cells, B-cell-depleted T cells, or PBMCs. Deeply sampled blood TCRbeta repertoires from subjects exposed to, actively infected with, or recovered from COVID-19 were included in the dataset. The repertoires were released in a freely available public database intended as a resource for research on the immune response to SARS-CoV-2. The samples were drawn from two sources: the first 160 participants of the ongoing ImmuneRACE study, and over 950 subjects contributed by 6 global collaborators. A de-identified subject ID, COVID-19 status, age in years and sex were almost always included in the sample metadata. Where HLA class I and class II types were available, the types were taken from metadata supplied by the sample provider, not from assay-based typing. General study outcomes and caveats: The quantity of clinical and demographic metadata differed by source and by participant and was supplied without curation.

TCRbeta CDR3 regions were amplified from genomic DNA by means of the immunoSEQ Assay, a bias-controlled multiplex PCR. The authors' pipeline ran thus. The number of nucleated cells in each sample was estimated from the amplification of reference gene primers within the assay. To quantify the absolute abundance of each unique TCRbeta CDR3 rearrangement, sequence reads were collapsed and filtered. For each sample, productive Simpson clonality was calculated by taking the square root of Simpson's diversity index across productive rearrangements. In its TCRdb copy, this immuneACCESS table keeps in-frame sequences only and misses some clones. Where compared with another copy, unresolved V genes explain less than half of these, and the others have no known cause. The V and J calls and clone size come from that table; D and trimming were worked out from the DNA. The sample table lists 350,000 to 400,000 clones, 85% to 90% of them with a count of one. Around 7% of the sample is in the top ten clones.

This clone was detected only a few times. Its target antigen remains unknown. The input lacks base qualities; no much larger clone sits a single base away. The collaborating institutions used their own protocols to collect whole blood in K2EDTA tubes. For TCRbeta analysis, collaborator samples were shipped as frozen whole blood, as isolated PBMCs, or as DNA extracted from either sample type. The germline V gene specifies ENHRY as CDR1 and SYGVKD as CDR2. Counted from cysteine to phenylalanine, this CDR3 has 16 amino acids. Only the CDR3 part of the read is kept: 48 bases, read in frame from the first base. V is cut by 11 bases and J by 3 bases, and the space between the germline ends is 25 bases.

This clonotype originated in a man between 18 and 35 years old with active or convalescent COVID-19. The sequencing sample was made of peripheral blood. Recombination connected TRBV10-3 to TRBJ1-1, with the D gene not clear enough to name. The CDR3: CASRGHDRVLDTEAFF. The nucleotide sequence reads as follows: TGTGCCTCTCGGGGTCATGATCGGGTCTTAGACACTGAAGCTTTCTTT.